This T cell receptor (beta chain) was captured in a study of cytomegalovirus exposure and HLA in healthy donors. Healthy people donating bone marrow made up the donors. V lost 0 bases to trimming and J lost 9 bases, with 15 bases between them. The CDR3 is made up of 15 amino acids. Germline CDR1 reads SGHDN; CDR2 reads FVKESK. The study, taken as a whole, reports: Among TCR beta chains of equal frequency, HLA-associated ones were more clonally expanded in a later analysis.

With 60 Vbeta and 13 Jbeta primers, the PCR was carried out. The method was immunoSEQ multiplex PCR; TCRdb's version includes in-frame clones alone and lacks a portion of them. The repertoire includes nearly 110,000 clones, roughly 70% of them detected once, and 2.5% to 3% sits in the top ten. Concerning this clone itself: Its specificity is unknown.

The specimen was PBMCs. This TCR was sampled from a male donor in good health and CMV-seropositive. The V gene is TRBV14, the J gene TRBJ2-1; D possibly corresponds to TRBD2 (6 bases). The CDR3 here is CASSQDLGSIGEQFF. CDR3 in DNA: TGTGCCAGCAGCCAAGATCTCGGGAGTATCGGTGAGCAGTTCTTC.